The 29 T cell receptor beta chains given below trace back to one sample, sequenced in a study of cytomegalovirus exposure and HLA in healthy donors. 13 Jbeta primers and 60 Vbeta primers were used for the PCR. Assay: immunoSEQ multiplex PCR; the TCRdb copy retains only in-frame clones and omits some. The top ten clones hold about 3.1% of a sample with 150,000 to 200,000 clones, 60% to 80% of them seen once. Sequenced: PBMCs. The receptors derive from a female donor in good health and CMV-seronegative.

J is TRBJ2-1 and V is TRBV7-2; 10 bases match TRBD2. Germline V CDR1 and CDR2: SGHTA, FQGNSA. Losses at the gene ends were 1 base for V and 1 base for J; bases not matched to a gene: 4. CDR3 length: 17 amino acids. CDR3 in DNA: TGTGCCAGCAGCTTAGATGGTAGCGGGGGGTCCTACAATGAGCAGTTCTTC. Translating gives CASSLDGSGGSYNEQFF. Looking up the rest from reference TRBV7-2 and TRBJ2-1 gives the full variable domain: GAGVSQSPSNKVTEKGKDVELRCDPISGHTALYWYRQSLGQGLEFLIYFQGNSAPDKSGLPSDRFSAERTGGSVSTLTIQRTQQEDSAVYLCASSLDGSGGSYNEQFFGPGTRLTVL.

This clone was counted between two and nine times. The CDR3 nucleotides read TGCGCCAGCAGCTTGGATACTAGCGGGAGCAGTCCAGATACGCAGTATTTT. Protein sequence: CASSLDTSGSSPDTQYF. The chain has TRBV5-1 and TRBJ2-3; 11 bases match TRBD2. Germline V gene lookup returns CDR1 SGHRS and CDR2 YFSETQ. The CDR3 runs to 17 residues. V lost 0 bases and J lost 4; bases outside the gene matches: 7.

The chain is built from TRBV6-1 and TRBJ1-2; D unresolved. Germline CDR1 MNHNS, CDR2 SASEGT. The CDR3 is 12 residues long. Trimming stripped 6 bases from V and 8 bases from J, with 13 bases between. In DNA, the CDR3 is TGTGCCAGCAGGAACCCCGGTGAAGGCTACACCTTC. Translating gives CASRNPGEGYTF.

The CDR3 DNA reads as TGTGCCAGTCGAGTCGCACGGGGGGTTACTAGCACAGATACGCAGTATTTT. As protein: CASRVARGVTSTDTQYF. The chain links TRBV2 to TRBJ2-3; 7 positions match TRBD2. The germline CDR1 and CDR2 sequences are SNHLY and FYNNEI. The J segment lost 0 bases and the V segment lost 9 bases, leaving 15 bases of the junction unmatched. The CDR3 loop spans 17 amino acids.

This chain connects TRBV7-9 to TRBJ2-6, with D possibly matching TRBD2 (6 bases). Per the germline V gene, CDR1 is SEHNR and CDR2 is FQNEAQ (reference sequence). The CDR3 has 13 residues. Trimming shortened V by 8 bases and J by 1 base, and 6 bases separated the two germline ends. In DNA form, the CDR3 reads TGTGCCAGCCGGGGGTCTGGGGCCAACGTCCTGACTTTC. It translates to CASRGSGANVLTF.

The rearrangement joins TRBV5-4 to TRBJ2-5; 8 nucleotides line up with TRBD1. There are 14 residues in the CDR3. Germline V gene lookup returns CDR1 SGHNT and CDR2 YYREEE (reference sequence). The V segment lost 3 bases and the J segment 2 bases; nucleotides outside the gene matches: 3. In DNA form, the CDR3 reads TGTGCCAGCAGCTCCCGGACAGGGCAAGAGACCCAGTACTTC. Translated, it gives CASSSRTGQETQYF.

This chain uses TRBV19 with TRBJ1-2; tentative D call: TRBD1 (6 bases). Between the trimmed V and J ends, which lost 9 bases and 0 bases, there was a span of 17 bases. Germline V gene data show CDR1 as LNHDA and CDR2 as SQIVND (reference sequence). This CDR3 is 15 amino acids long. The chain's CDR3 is CASLGQRASNYGYTF. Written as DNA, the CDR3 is TGTGCCAGCCTAGGACAGAGAGCCTCTAACTATGGCTACACCTTC.

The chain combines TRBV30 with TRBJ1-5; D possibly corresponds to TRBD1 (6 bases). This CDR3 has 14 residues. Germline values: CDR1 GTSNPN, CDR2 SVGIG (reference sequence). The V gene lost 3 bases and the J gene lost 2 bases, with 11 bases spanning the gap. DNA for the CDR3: TGTGCCTGGAGCGCAGGGGTACGCAATCAGCCCCAGCATTTT. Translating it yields CAWSAGVRNQPQHF.

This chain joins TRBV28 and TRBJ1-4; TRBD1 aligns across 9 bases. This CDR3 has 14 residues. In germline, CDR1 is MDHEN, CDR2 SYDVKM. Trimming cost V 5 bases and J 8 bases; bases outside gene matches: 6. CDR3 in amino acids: CASSVTGGHEKLFF. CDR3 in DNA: TGTGCCAGCAGTGTCACAGGGGGCCACGAAAAACTGTTTTTT. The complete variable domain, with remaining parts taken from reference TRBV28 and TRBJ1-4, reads DVKVTQSSRYLVKRTGEKVFLECVQDMDHENMFWYRQDPGLGLRLIYFSYDVKMKEKGDIPEGYSVSREKKERFSLILESASTNQTSMYLCASSVTGGHEKLFFGSGTQLSVL.

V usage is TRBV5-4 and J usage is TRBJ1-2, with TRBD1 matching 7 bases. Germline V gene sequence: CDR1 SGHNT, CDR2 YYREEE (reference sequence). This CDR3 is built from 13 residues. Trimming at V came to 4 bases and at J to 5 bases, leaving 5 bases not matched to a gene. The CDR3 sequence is CASSPGTEYGYTF. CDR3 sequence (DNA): TGTGCCAGCAGCCCCGGGACAGAATATGGCTACACCTTC.

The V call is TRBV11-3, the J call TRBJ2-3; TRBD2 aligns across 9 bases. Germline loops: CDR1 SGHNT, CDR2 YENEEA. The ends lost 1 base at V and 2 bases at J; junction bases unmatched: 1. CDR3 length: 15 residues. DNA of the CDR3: TGTGCCAGCAGCTTAGGCGGGAGGGTCACAGATACGCAGTATTTT. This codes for CASSLGGRVTDTQYF.

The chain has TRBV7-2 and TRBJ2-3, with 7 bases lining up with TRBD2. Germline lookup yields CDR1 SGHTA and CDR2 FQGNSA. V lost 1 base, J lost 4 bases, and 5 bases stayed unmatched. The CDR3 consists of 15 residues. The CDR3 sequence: CASSLGRGLSDTQYF. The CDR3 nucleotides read TGTGCCAGCAGCTTAGGGCGGGGGTTATCAGATACGCAGTATTTT.

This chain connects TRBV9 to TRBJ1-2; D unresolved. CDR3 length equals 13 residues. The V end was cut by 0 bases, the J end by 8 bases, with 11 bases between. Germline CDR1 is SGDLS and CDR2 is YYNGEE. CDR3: CASSVVEGRGYTF. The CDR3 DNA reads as TGTGCCAGCAGCGTAGTAGAGGGAAGAGGCTACACCTTC. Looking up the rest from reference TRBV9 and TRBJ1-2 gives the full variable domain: DSGVTQTPKHLITATGQRVTLRCSPRSGDLSVYWYQQSLDQGLQFLIQYYNGEERAKGNILERFSAQQFPDLHSELNLSSLELGDSALYFCASSVVEGRGYTFGSGTRLTVV.

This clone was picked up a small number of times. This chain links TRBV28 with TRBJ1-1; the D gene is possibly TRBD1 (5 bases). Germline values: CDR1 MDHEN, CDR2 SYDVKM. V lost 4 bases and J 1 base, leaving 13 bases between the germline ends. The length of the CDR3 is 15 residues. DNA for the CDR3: TGTGCCAGCAGTTATGGAGGGGCCCGGAACACTGAAGCTTTCTTT. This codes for CASSYGGARNTEAFF.

CDR3 bases: TGCGCCAGCAGCTTGGGGGCGACAGGGGCCGATGAAAAACTGTTTTTT. Residues: CASSLGATGADEKLFF. This chain links TRBV5-1 with TRBJ1-4; 8 nucleotides match TRBD1. The ends lost 0 bases at V and 6 bases at J; junction bases unmatched: 7. The CDR3 is 16 amino acids. In germline, CDR1 is SGHRS, CDR2 YFSETQ.

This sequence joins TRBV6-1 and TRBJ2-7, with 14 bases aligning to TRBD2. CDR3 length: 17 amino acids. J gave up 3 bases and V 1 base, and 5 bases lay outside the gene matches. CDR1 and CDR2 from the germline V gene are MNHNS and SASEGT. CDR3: CASSEETGLAGVYEQYF. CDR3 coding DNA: TGTGCCAGCAGTGAAGAAACGGGACTAGCGGGAGTCTACGAGCAGTACTTC.

CDR3 nucleotide sequence: TGTGCCAGCAGTGAGGGCGGGGCCTACAATGAGCAGTTCTTC. This encodes CASSEGGAYNEQFF. The chain joins TRBV25-1 to TRBJ2-1, with D tentatively TRBD2 (6 bases). CDR1 is MGHDK, CDR2 SYGVNS, per germline. The V gene lost 3 bases and the J gene lost 2 bases, with 8 bases spanning the gap. The CDR3 consists of 14 residues.

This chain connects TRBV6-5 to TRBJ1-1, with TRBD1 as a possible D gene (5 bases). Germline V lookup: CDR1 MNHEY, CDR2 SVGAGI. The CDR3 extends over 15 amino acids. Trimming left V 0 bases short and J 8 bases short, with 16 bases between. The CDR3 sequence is CASSYSKQADREAFF. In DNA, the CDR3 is TGTGCCAGCAGTTACTCGAAACAGGCTGATCGGGAAGCTTTCTTT.

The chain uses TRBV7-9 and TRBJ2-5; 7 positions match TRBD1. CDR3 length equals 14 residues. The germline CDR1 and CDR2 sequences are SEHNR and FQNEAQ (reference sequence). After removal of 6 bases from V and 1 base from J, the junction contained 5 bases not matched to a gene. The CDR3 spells CASRKDRAQETQYF. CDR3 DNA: TGTGCCAGCAGAAAAGACAGGGCCCAAGAGACCCAGTACTTC.

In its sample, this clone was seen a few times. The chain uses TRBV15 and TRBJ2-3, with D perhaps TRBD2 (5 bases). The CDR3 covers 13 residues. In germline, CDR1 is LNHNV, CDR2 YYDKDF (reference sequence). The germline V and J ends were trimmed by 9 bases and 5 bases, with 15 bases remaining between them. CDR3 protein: CATQTGVEDTQYF. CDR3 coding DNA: TGTGCCACTCAAACCGGGGTTGAAGATACGCAGTATTTT.

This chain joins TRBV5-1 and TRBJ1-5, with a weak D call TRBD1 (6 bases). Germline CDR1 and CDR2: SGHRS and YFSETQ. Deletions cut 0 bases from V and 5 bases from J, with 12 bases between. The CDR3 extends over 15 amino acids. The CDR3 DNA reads TGCGCCAGCAGCTTGGACAGGGCTGAGGATCAGCCCCAGCATTTT. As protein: CASSLDRAEDQPQHF.

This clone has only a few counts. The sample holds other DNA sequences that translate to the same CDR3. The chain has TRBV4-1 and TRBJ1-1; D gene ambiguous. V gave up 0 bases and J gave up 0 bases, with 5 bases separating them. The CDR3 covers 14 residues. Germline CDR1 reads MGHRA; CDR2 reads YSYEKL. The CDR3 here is CASSQDSMNTEAFF. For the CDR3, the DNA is TGCGCCAGCAGCCAAGACAGTATGAACACTGAAGCTTTCTTT.

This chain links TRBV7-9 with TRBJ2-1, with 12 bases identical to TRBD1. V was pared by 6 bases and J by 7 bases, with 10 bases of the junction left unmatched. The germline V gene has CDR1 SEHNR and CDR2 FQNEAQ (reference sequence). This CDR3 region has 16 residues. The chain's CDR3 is CASRLSGQGAGNEQFF. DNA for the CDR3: TGTGCCAGCAGGCTATCGGGACAGGGGGCGGGGAATGAGCAGTTCTTC. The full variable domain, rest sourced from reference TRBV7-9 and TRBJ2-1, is DTGVSQNPRHKITKRGQNVTFRCDPISEHNRLYWYRQTLGQGPEFLTYFQNEAQLEKSRLLSDRFSAERPKGSFSTLEIQRTEQGDSAMYLCASRLSGQGAGNEQFFGPGTRLTVL.

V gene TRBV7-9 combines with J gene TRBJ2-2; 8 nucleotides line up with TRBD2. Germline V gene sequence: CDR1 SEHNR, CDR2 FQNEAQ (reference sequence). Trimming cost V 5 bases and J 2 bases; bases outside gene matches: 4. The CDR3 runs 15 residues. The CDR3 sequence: CASSHGGGNTGELFF. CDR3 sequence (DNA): TGTGCCAGCAGCCACGGGGGGGGAAACACCGGGGAGCTGTTTTTT. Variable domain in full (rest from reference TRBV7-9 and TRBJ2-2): DTGVSQNPRHKITKRGQNVTFRCDPISEHNRLYWYRQTLGQGPEFLTYFQNEAQLEKSRLLSDRFSAERPKGSFSTLEIQRTEQGDSAMYLCASSHGGGNTGELFFGEGSRLTVL.

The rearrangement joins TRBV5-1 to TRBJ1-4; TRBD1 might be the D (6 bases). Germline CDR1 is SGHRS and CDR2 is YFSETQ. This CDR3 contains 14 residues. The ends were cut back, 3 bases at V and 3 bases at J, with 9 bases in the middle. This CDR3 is CASSSDSSNEKLFF. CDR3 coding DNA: TGCGCCAGCAGCTCGGACAGCTCTAATGAAAAACTGTTTTTT.

This chain's CDR3 is CASSSGGQTDTQYF. The CDR3 DNA reads as TGTGCCAGCAGCTCGGGGGGGCAGACAGATACGCAGTATTTT. This chain uses TRBV7-3 with TRBJ2-3, with 8 bases matching TRBD2. This CDR3 spans 14 amino acids. Per the germline V gene, CDR1 is SGHTA and CDR2 is FQGTGA. Unmatched junction bases numbered 3, after V lost 4 bases and J lost 3 bases.

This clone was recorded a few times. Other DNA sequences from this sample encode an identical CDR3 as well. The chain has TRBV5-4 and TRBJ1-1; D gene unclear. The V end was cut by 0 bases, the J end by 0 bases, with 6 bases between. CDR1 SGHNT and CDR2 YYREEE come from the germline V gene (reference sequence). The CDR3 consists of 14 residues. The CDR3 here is CASSLDGLNTEAFF. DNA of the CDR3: TGTGCCAGCAGCTTGGACGGTCTGAACACTGAAGCTTTCTTT.

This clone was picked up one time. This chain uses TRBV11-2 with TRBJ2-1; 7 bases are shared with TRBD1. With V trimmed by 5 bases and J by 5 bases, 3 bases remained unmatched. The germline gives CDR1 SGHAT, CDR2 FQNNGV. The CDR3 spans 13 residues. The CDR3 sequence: CASSIQGNNEQFF. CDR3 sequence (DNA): TGTGCCAGCAGCATACAGGGGAACAATGAGCAGTTCTTC. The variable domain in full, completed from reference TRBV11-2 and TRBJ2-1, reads EAGVAQSPRYKIIEKRQSVAFWCNPISGHATLYWYQQILGQGPKLLIQFQNNGVVDDSQLPKDRFSAERLKGVDSTLKIQPAKLEDSAVYLCASSIQGNNEQFFGPGTRLTVL.

This CDR3 reads CASSMTGYNSPLHF. Written as DNA, the CDR3 is TGTGCCAGTAGTATGACAGGTTATAATTCACCCCTCCACTTT. V usage is TRBV19 and J usage is TRBJ1-6; perhaps TRBD1 as D (6 bases). The CDR3 spans 14 residues. V was pared by 3 bases and J by 4 bases, with 7 bases between. Germline loops: CDR1 LNHDA, CDR2 SQIVND (reference sequence).